This passage covers 29 T cell receptor beta chains from one sample sequenced in a study of immune evolution from preneoplasia to lung adenocarcinoma. TCRdb keeps only in-frame clones here, not all; method: immunoSEQ multiplex PCR. The sample carries around 8,000 clones, 83% recorded once. Sequenced material: FFPE minimally invasive lung adenocarcinoma tissue. The receptors here all came from a person aged 65-85 years with lung adenocarcinoma.

The chain has TRBV2 and TRBJ1-1; D remains unclear. The CDR3 is made up of 14 amino acids. The germline V gene has CDR1 SNHLY and CDR2 FYNNEI. V was clipped by 3 bases and J by 1 base, with 9 bases between them. The CDR3 coding sequence is TGTGCCAGCAGTGAGGCTACGGCGAACACTGAAGCTTTCTTT. It is translated as CASSEATANTEAFF.

The chain employs TRBV4-1 and TRBJ2-3; unclear D gene. Germline CDR1 is MGHRA and CDR2 is YSYEKL. With 0 bases removed from V and 2 bases from J, the gap between germline ends came to 6 bases. The CDR3 covers 14 residues. DNA for the CDR3: TGCGCCAGCAGCCAAGACTGGACCACAGATACGCAGTATTTT. Translating gives CASSQDWTTDTQYF.

The chain combines TRBV5-4 with TRBJ1-6; D uncertain. V lost 3 bases, J lost 12 bases, and 19 bases lay in between. The germline V gene has CDR1 SGHNT and CDR2 YYREEE (reference sequence). This CDR3 is built from 15 residues. CDR3 nucleotides: TGTGCCAGCAGCTCAGGACCCCAATCTGAAGGACCCCTCCACTTT. Its protein product is CASSSGPQSEGPLHF.

This rearrangement joins TRBV6-5 to TRBJ1-6; D remains ambiguous. V lost 6 bases to trimming and J lost 0 bases, with 9 bases between them. The germline CDR1 and CDR2 sequences are MNHEY and SVGAGI. The length of the CDR3 is 15 residues. The chain's CDR3 is CASSPTVSYNSPLHF. CDR3 coding DNA: TGTGCCAGCAGCCCCACAGTCTCCTATAATTCACCCCTCCACTTT.

The rearrangement joins TRBV27 to TRBJ2-7; tentative D call: TRBD1 (7 bases). Germline V gene data show CDR1 as MNHEY and CDR2 as SMNVEV (reference sequence). CDR3 length: 12 amino acids. The ends were cut back, 6 bases at V and 6 bases at J, with 12 bases in the middle. CDR3 in amino acids: CASSQGGSEQYF. The CDR3 coding sequence is TGTGCCAGCAGCCAGGGGGGAAGCGAGCAGTACTTC.

On this clone: Other DNA sequences from this sample encode an identical CDR3 as well. The chain joins TRBV7-9 to TRBJ1-1; possible D gene TRBD1, 5 bases. CDR3 length: 14 amino acids. V lost 1 base and J lost 0, with 6 bases in between. In germline, CDR1 is SEHNR, CDR2 FQNEAQ (reference sequence). The CDR3 spells CASSLGGVNTEAFF. The CDR3 bases are TGTGCCAGCAGCTTAGGAGGGGTGAACACTGAAGCTTTCTTT.

The genes are TRBV11-2 and TRBJ2-3; 7 positions agree with TRBD2. Trimming at V came to 2 bases and at J to 4 bases, leaving 6 bases not matched to a gene. This CDR3 region has 15 residues. Germline lookup yields CDR1 SGHAT and CDR2 FQNNGV. CDR3 amino acids: CASSLRSAGADTQYF. As DNA, the CDR3 is TGTGCCAGCAGCTTACGCTCGGCGGGGGCAGATACGCAGTATTTT.

This clone has just a few counts. The chain carries TRBV4-1 and TRBJ1-1, with a weak D call TRBD1 (5 bases). V was trimmed by 2 bases and J by 6 bases, leaving 19 bases between them. Germline lookup yields CDR1 MGHRA and CDR2 YSYEKL. This CDR3 has 16 residues. CDR3 protein: CASSQNSRGGLAEAFF. CDR3 in DNA: TGCGCCAGCAGCCAAAACTCCCGGGGGGGTCTCGCTGAAGCTTTCTTT.

V and J are TRBV30 and TRBJ2-6; D gene ambiguous. This CDR3 comprises 12 residues. V was trimmed by 6 bases and J by 0 bases, leaving 3 bases between them. CDR1 and CDR2 (germline): GTSNPN, SVGIG (reference sequence). CDR3 in DNA: TGTGCCTGCAGCTCTGGGGCCAACGTCCTGACTTTC. Translating it yields CACSSGANVLTF.

V is TRBV7-6 and J is TRBJ2-3; no firm D call. CDR3 length equals 13 residues. V dropped 1 base and J dropped 2 bases, with 4 bases sitting between them. From germline, CDR1 is SGHVS and CDR2 FNYEAQ. CDR3: CASSLVYTDTQYF. CDR3 nucleotide sequence: TGTGCCAGCAGCTTAGTTTACACAGATACGCAGTATTTT.

The chain carries TRBV2 and TRBJ2-6, with 8 positions matching TRBD1. This CDR3 has 15 residues. CDR1 is SNHLY, CDR2 FYNNEI, per germline. Trimming at V came to 7 bases and at J to 2 bases, leaving 4 bases not matched to a gene. CDR3 in DNA: TGTGCCAGCAAAGCAGGGGGCACTGGGGCCAACGTCCTGACTTTC. Protein product: CASKAGGTGANVLTF.

The chain's CDR3 is CATLTGTSSYEQYF. The CDR3 DNA is TGTGCCACCCTCACCGGGACCAGCTCCTACGAGCAGTACTTC. This chain links TRBV7-2 with TRBJ2-7; D possibly uses TRBD1 or TRBD2 (5 bases each). The CDR3 covers 14 residues. Germline assignment: CDR1 SGHTA and CDR2 FQGNSA. With 10 bases removed from V and 0 bases from J, the gap between germline ends came to 16 bases.

CDR3 residues: CASTPLDRGWNEQFF. CDR3 coding DNA: TGTGCCAGCACCCCTCTCGACAGGGGTTGGAATGAGCAGTTCTTC. The chain links TRBV5-4 to TRBJ2-1; 8 bases agree with TRBD1. Germline CDR1 and CDR2: SGHNT and YYREEE (reference sequence). The CDR3 is 15 residues long. The J segment lost 7 bases and the V segment lost 6 bases, leaving 12 bases of the junction unmatched.

The rearrangement uses TRBV6-1 and TRBJ1-2; weak D call: TRBD1 (6 bases). CDR1 is MNHNS and CDR2 is SASEGT in the germline V gene. V lost 6 bases, J lost 8 bases, and 19 bases lay in between. The CDR3 contains 14 residues. DNA for the CDR3: TGTGCCAGCAGCCCCGGTTGGGGGGCGGGGGGCTACACCTTC. This sequence encodes CASSPGWGAGGYTF.

The chain combines TRBV4-2 with TRBJ2-7; possibly TRBD1 for D (7 bases). The CDR3 is 14 amino acids. The V end lost 4 bases, the J end lost 2 bases, and 12 bases lay between the germline ends. Germline CDR1 reads LGHNA; CDR2 reads YNFKEQ. This CDR3 reads CASSPRGEPYEQYF. The CDR3 region has the DNA TGTGCCAGCAGCCCCAGGGGGGAGCCCTACGAGCAGTACTTC.

The chain carries TRBV5-8 and TRBJ2-4; D ambiguous. This CDR3 is 14 amino acids long. The germline CDR1 and CDR2 sequences are SGHTS and YDEGEE. V gave up 0 bases and J gave up 9 bases, with 13 bases separating them. The CDR3 protein is CASSLVGGGSIQYF. Written as DNA, the CDR3 is TGTGCCAGCAGCTTGGTGGGCGGTGGGTCCATTCAGTACTTC.

A few counts support this clone. The chain recombines TRBV5-1 with TRBJ1-2, with D unclear. With 0 bases removed from V and 0 bases from J, the gap between germline ends came to 9 bases. The germline V gene encodes CDR1 SGHRS and CDR2 YFSETQ. The CDR3 is made up of 15 amino acids. The CDR3 loop reads CASSLEVGSNYGYTF. CDR3 coding DNA: TGCGCCAGCAGCTTGGAGGTGGGTTCTAACTATGGCTACACCTTC.

The CDR3 loop reads CASSLNRFYEQYF. The CDR3 DNA reads TGTGCCAGCAGCTTAAATCGCTTCTACGAGCAGTACTTC. The chain is built from TRBV11-2 and TRBJ2-7, with D unclear. The V gene lost 2 bases and the J gene lost 3 bases, with 8 bases spanning the gap. Germline CDR1 and CDR2: SGHAT and FQNNGV. The CDR3 is made up of 13 amino acids.

This sequence joins TRBV30 and TRBJ1-2; 8 nucleotides agree with TRBD1. This CDR3 comprises 14 residues. The V segment lost 3 bases and the J segment 0 bases; nucleotides outside the gene matches: 3. Looked up from germline, CDR1 is GTSNPN and CDR2 is SVGIG (reference sequence). The CDR3 bases are TGTGCCTGGAGCTTGACAGGGGCTAACTATGGCTACACCTTC. It yields the protein CAWSLTGANYGYTF.

The chain carries TRBV7-2 and TRBJ2-3, with a possible D match to TRBD2 (5 bases). CDR1 is SGHTA, CDR2 FQGNSA, per germline. The CDR3 is made up of 12 amino acids. V was shortened by 8 bases and J by 4 bases, with 10 bases between the two germline ends. The CDR3 loop reads CASGLASDTQYF. In DNA, the CDR3 is TGTGCCAGCGGTTTAGCGTCAGATACGCAGTATTTT.

The chain uses TRBV11-3 and TRBJ2-7; D may match TRBD1 or TRBD2 (5 bases each). CDR1 is SGHNT, CDR2 YENEEA, per germline. Trimming left V 3 bases short and J 6 bases short, with 18 bases between. The CDR3 is 15 amino acids. The CDR3 bases are TGTGCCAGCAGCTTTGACGGGGCTCGCTCGGGCGAGCAGTACTTC. It codes for CASSFDGARSGEQYF.

This chain links TRBV30 with TRBJ1-2; D not resolved. The germline V gene encodes CDR1 GTSNPN and CDR2 SVGIG (reference sequence). V gave up 3 bases and J gave up 2 bases, with 13 bases separating them. The CDR3 runs to 14 residues. CDR3 protein: CAWSKDLVNYGYTF. The CDR3 nucleotides are TGTGCCTGGAGCAAGGACTTAGTCAACTATGGCTACACCTTC.

J is TRBJ2-5 and V is TRBV7-8; no firm D call. This CDR3 region has 16 residues. Germline V CDR1 and CDR2: SGHVS, FQNEAQ. V lost 2 bases to trimming and J lost 1 base, with 14 bases between them. The CDR3 region has the DNA TGTGCCAGCAGCTTAACCATTATGGCGATCCAAGAGACCCAGTACTTC. As protein: CASSLTIMAIQETQYF.

This clone has just one count. The V gene is TRBV7-2, the J gene TRBJ1-4; D might be TRBD1 (5 bases). Looked up from germline, CDR1 is SGHTA and CDR2 is FQGNSA. Trimming removed 5 bases from V and 11 bases from J, with 18 bases in between. This CDR3 contains 14 residues. The CDR3 loop is CASSRGTEVRKLFF. The CDR3 DNA reads as TGTGCCAGCAGCCGCGGGACCGAGGTTCGGAAACTGTTTTTT.

This sequence joins TRBV2 and TRBJ2-2; TRBD2 agrees at 7 bases. Germline V gives CDR1 SNHLY, CDR2 FYNNEI. The CDR3 runs to 14 residues. J gave up 2 bases and V 4 bases, and 1 base lay outside the gene matches. CDR3 in amino acids: CASSGLANTGELFF. The DNA of the CDR3 is TGTGCCAGCAGTGGACTAGCAAACACCGGGGAGCTGTTTTTT.

The genes are TRBV30 and TRBJ2-1; weak D call: TRBD1 (6 bases). Germline CDR1 is GTSNPN and CDR2 is SVGIG (reference sequence). The CDR3 spans 16 residues. V was trimmed by 8 bases and J by 0 bases, leaving 20 bases between them. The CDR3 sequence: CASNRLGDNSYNEQFF. CDR3 coding DNA: TGTGCCAGCAACCGACTGGGGGACAACTCCTACAATGAGCAGTTCTTC.

The CDR3 DNA is TGTGCCATCAGTCTCTCCCGGACCGCCGGCGGCTACACCTTC. Amino acids: CAISLSRTAGGYTF. The gene calls are TRBV10-3 and TRBJ1-2; D call uncertain. CDR1 ENHRY and CDR2 SYGVKD come from the germline V gene. This CDR3 comprises 14 residues. Trimming took off 5 bases at V and 8 bases at J, with 18 bases between the two ends.

The chain joins TRBV2 to TRBJ1-2; 7 positions agree with TRBD1. Germline CDR1 and CDR2: SNHLY and FYNNEI. V was pared by 5 bases and J by 6 bases, with 12 bases of the junction left unmatched. CDR3 length equals 15 residues. The CDR3 spells CASSPLTGIQNGYTF. The CDR3 region has the DNA TGTGCCAGCAGTCCACTGACAGGGATACAGAATGGCTACACCTTC.

This chain links TRBV6-5 with TRBJ1-1; D is uncertain. Germline V gene lookup returns CDR1 MNHEY and CDR2 SVGAGI. Trimming shortened V by 2 bases and J by 11 bases, and 9 bases separated the two germline ends. This CDR3 spans 11 amino acids. As DNA, the CDR3 is TGTGCCAGCAGTTACGGGGTTAGGGCTTTCTTT. Translated: CASSYGVRAFF.